Presented here are 5 T cell receptor beta chains from one specimen sequenced in a study of blood T cell repertoires in COVID-19. TCRdb's copy holds only in-frame clones and misses some; the assay was immunoSEQ multiplex PCR. The sample has more than 250,000 clones; roughly 90% are singletons. What was sequenced was PBMCs or T cells enriched from blood (not recorded which). The receptors stem from a woman aged 25 to 39 who had recovered from COVID-19.

The rearrangement links TRBV11-2 to TRBJ2-7; 13 nucleotides align to TRBD2. V shed 4 bases and J 3 bases; nucleotides not matched to a gene: 3. Germline V CDR1 and CDR2: SGHAT, FQNNGV. The CDR3 has 15 residues. DNA of the CDR3: TGTGCCAGCAGCTCCGGACTAGCGGGAGACTACGAGCAGTACTTC. Encoded protein: CASSSGLAGDYEQYF.

The chain uses TRBV5-4 and TRBJ2-2, with TRBD1 identical over 7 bases. V lost 0 bases, J lost 3 bases, and 2 bases stayed unmatched. CDR1 and CDR2 from the germline V gene are SGHNT and YYREEE (reference sequence). The CDR3 has 15 residues. CDR3 protein: CASSLEGGYTGELFF. The DNA of the CDR3 is TGTGCCAGCAGCTTGGAAGGGGGCTACACCGGGGAGCTGTTTTTT.

The gene calls are TRBV28 and TRBJ2-5; 8 positions match TRBD2. The CDR3 covers 13 residues. Germline values: CDR1 MDHEN, CDR2 SYDVKM. The ends lost 7 bases at V and 4 bases at J; junction bases unmatched: 5. The CDR3 is CASTHSGRETQYF. CDR3 nucleotides: TGTGCCAGCACCCACAGCGGGAGAGAGACCCAGTACTTC. The entire variable domain, with the rest obtained from reference TRBV28 and TRBJ2-5, is as follows: DVKVTQSSRYLVKRTGEKVFLECVQDMDHENMFWYRQDPGLGLRLIYFSYDVKMKEKGDIPEGYSVSREKKERFSLILESASTNQTSMYLCASTHSGRETQYFGPGTRLLVL.

This chain joins TRBV30 and TRBJ1-4; no clear D. V shed 4 bases and J shed 7 bases, with 13 bases lying between them. In germline, CDR1 is GTSNPN, CDR2 SVGIG (reference sequence). The CDR3 totals 13 residues. CDR3 sequence (DNA): TGTGCCTGGACACCCCCGGGTACTGAAAAACTGTTTTTT. Amino acid sequence: CAWTPPGTEKLFF.

Concerning this clone itself: The same CDR3 arises from other DNA sequences in this sample as well. J is TRBJ1-6 and V is TRBV4-2; D may be TRBD1 (5 bases). Germline V CDR1 and CDR2: LGHNA, YNFKEQ. The CDR3 has 15 residues. Trimming shortened V by 0 bases and J by 7 bases, and 10 bases separated the two germline ends. The CDR3 DNA follows: TGTGCCAGCAGCCAAGATAGGGCAGGGAATTCACCCCTCCACTTT. It is translated as CASSQDRAGNSPLHF.